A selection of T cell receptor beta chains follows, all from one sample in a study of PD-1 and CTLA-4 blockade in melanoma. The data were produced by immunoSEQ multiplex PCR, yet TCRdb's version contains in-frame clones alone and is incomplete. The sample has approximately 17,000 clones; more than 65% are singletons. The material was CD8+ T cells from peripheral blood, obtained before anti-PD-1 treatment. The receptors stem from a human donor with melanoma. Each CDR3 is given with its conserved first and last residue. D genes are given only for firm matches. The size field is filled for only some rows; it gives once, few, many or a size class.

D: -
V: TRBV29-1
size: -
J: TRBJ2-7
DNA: TGCAGCGTTGACGTCCAAGGGGATCCCTACGAGCAGTACTTC
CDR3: CSVDVQGDPYEQYF

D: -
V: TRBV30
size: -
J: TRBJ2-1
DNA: TGTGCCTGGAGTGGCGGCTGGGATGAGCAGTTCTTC
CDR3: CAWSGGWDEQFF

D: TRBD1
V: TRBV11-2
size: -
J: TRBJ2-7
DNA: TGTGCCAGCAGCTTAGATCTACAAGGGGGCCATGAGCAGTACTTC
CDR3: CASSLDLQGGHEQYF

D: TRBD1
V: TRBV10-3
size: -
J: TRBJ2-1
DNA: TGTGCCATCAGGGGGACAGGACCTTTCTACAATGAGCAGTTCTTC
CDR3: CAIRGTGPFYNEQFF

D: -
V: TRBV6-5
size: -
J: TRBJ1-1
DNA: TGTGCCAGCAGTTACGGGGTATTCAACACTGAAGCTTTCTTT
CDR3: CASSYGVFNTEAFF

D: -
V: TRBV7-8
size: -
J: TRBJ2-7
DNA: TGTGCCAGCAGCGTCAGGTCGGTTGGGGGTTACGAGCAGTACTTC
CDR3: CASSVRSVGGYEQYF

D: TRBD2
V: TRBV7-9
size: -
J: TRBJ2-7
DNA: TGTGCCAGCAGCTTTAAAGAACTAGCGGGGGGTCATCGAAACTACGAGCAGTACTTC
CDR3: CASSFKELAGGHRNYEQYF

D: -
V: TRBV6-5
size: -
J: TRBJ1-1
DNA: TGTGCCAGCAGTTCGGGGAACACTGAAGCTTTCTTT
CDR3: CASSSGNTEAFF

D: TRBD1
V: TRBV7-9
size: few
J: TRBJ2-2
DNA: TGTGCCAGCAGCTCCGGGACAGGCAGGACCGGGGAGCTGTTTTTT
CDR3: CASSSGTGRTGELFF

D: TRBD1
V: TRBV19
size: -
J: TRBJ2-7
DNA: TGTGCCAGTAGTACTTCGACAGGGACGTACGAGCAGTACTTC
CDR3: CASSTSTGTYEQYF

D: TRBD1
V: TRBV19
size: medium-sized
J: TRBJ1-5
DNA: TGTGCCAGTAGTTGGACAGGGCCCTTCAATCAGCCCCAGCATTTT
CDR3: CASSWTGPFNQPQHF

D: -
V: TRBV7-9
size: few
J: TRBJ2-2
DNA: TGTGCCAGCAGCGGCGGGGGCCCAAACACCGGGGAGCTGTTTTTT
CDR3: CASSGGGPNTGELFF

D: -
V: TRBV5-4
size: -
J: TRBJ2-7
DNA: TGTGCCAGCAGCCGACTGCCCTACGAGCAGTACTTC
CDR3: CASSRLPYEQYF